This T cell receptor (beta chain) stems from a study of Tregs in tolerant kidney transplant recipients. Overall study findings and caveats: Donor-specific Treg expansion exceeded global Treg expansion in tolerant patients, suggesting antigen drive. Changing PCR primers prevented nucleotide comparison between some patients' samples.

Germline V gene lookup returns CDR1 SEHNR and CDR2 FQNEAQ (reference sequence). The length of the CDR3 is 14 residues. Trimming took off 5 bases at V and 4 bases at J, with 11 bases between the two ends. Profiling relied on immunoSEQ multiplex PCR, and the TCRdb table lists in-frame clones only, not all of them. Altogether 85,000 to 100,000 clones are present, more than 85% being singletons, with the ten largest covering 0.46%. About this clone: Its antigen remains unidentified.

This rearrangement joins TRBV7-9 to TRBJ1-4; D gene ambiguous. The TCR comes from a human donor who received a combined kidney and bone marrow transplant. This sample comprised CD4+ T cells from blood, obtained before the transplant. The CDR3, as DNA: TGTGCCAGCAGCCTGAGGGCAGATAATGAAAAACTGTTTTTT. Encoded protein: CASSLRADNEKLFF.